Below, one T cell receptor beta chain is given with its context. Its specificity is not known. The sample comes from a study of neoadjuvant anti-PD-1 for oral cavity cancer. Study-wide points: Post-nivolumab, blood T cell clonality was significantly elevated in non-responders. Treg/Th17 ratio rose with pretreatment blood and fell with post-treatment tumor TCRbeta clonality.

Clones were sequenced by immunoSEQ multiplex PCR, and TCRdb holds only the in-frame ones, with some missing. The sample has over 15,000 clones, roughly 66% seen once. CDR1 and CDR2 from the germline V gene are MNHEY and SVGAGI. V dropped 0 bases and J dropped 0; count of bases not matched to a gene: 0. The CDR3 is 15 amino acids. Specimen: PBMCs, collected before nivolumab (anti-PD-1) treatment. The clonotype comes from a person aged 35 to 85 with oral cavity squamous cell carcinoma. This rearrangement joins TRBV6-5 to TRBJ2-3, with TRBD2 matching over 7 bases. The CDR3, as DNA: TGTGCCAGCAGTTACTCTAGCGGGAGCACAGATACGCAGTATTTT. Residues: CASSYSSGSTDTQYF.